A selection of T cell receptor beta chains follows, all from one sample in a study of CD8 T cells in ankylosing spondylitis. In TCRdb, the 5' RACE reads were re-called with MiXCR into one record per CDR3 protein. The sample has about 360,000 distinct CDR3 sequences, 20% to 25% seen once. The sample comprised blood, either unsorted or a sorted T cell fraction (not recorded which). The receptors were sampled from a male donor with ankylosing spondylitis or in good health (not recorded which). Each CDR3 is given with its conserved first and last residue. A D gene is named only where the DNA matches it firmly. Some rows mark clone size as missing; the rest say once, few, many or name a class of expanded clone.

16 NA TRBJ2-1 NA TRBV6-5 CASSYRSETLGDEQFF TGTGCCAGCAGTTACAGGAGCGAAACCTTAGGGGATGAGCAGTTCTTC
15 TRBD1 TRBJ2-7 few TRBV7-9 CASSQIGQGAYEQYF TGTGCCAGCAGCCAGATAGGACAGGGGGCTTACGAGCAGTACTTC
17 NA TRBJ2-3 NA TRBV28 CASSLAGVGRDTDTQYF TGTGCCAGCAGTTTAGCGGGCGTGGGACGGGACACAGATACGCAGTATTTT
13 NA TRBJ1-1 few TRBV29-1 CSVGPGAYTEAFF TGCAGCGTTGGTCCGGGGGCGTACACTGAAGCTTTCTTT
15 NA TRBJ2-7 few TRBV19 CASSMAAGWAYEQYF TGTGCCAGTAGTATGGCGGCAGGGTGGGCCTACGAGCAGTACTTC
15 NA TRBJ2-5 NA TRBV6-5 CASSYGTTVQETQYF TGTGCCAGCAGTTACGGGACAACCGTTCAAGAGACCCAGTACTTC
13 NA TRBJ2-7 few TRBV25-1 CASSERAFYEQYF TGTGCCAGCAGTGAACGGGCCTTTTACGAGCAGTACTTC
14 NA TRBJ2-3 many TRBV20-1 CSAREPGVFDTQYF TGCAGTGCTAGAGAGCCGGGGGTGTTCGATACGCAGTATTTT
16 NA TRBJ2-7 NA TRBV6-1 CASSEAVGGQVNEQYF TGTGCCAGCAGTGAAGCGGTTGGGGGGCAAGTAAACGAGCAGTACTTC
11 TRBD2 TRBJ2-3 once TRBV20-1 CSAKWTSEQYF TGCAGTGCGAAATGGACTAGTGAGCAGTATTTT
13 NA TRBJ2-3 NA TRBV15 CATSSRRADTQYF TGTGCCACCAGCAGCCGACGGGCAGATACGCAGTATTTT
14 NA TRBJ2-7 few TRBV5-4 CASSLAPEAYEQYF TGTGCCAGCAGCTTGGCCCCGGAGGCCTACGAGCAGTACTTC
15 NA TRBJ2-3 NA TRBV20-1 CSARDPEQSTDTQYF TGCAGTGCTAGAGATCCGGAACAGAGCACAGATACGCAGTATTTT
12 NA TRBJ2-1 NA TRBV12-3/TRBV12-4 CASSLSGPEQFF TGTGCCAGCAGTTTATCGGGGCCTGAGCAGTTCTTC